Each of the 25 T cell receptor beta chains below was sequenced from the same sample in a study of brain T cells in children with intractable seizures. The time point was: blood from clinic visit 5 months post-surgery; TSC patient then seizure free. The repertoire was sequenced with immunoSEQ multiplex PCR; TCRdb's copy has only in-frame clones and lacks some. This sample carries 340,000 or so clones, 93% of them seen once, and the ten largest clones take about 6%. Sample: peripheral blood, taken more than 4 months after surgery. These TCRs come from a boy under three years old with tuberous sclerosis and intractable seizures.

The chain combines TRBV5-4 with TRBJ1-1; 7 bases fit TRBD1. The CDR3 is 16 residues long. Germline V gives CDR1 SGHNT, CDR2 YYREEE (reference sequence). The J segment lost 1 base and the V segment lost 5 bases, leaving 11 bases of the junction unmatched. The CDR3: CASSPPPRTGNTEAFF. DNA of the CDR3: TGTGCCAGCAGTCCCCCTCCACGGACAGGGAACACTGAAGCTTTCTTT. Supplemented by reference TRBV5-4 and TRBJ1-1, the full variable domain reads ETGVTQSPTHLIKTRGQQVTLRCSSQSGHNTVSWYQQALGQGPQFIFQYYREEENGRGNFPPRFSGLQFPNYSSELNVNALELDDSALYLCASSPPPRTGNTEAFFGQGTRLTVV.

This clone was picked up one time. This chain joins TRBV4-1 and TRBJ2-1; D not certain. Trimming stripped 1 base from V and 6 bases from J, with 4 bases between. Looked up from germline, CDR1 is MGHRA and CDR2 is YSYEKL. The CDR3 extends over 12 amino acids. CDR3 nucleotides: TGCGCCAGCAGCCAAGGTAGCAATGAGCAGTTCTTC. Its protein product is CASSQGSNEQFF.

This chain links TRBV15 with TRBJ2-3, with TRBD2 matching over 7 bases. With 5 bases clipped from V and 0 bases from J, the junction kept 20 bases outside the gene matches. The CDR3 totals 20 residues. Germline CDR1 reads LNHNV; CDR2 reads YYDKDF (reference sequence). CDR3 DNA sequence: TGTGCCACCAGCCGAAAGCAGAGGAGACTAGCCTTCGTTAGCACAGATACGCAGTATTTT. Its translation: CATSRKQRRLAFVSTDTQYF.

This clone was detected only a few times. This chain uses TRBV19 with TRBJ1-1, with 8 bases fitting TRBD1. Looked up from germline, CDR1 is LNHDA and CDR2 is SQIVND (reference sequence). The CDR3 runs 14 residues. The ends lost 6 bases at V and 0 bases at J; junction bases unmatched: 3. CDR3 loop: CASSLTGVNTEAFF. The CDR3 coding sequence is TGTGCCAGTAGCCTGACAGGGGTGAACACTGAAGCTTTCTTT.

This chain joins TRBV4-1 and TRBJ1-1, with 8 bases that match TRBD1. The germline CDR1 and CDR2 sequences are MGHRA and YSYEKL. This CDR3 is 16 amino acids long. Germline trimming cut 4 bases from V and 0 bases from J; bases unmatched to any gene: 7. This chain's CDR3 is CASSRPGQAVNTEAFF. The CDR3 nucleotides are TGCGCCAGCAGCCGCCCGGGACAGGCAGTGAACACTGAAGCTTTCTTT.

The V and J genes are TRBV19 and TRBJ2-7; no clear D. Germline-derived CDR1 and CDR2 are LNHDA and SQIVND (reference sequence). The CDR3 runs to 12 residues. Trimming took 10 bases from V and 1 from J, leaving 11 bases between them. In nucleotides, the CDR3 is TGTGCCACCGTTGACCTGTCCTACGAGCAGTACTTC. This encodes CATVDLSYEQYF. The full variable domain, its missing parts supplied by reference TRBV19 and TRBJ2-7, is DGGITQSPKYLFRKEGQNVTLSCEQNLNHDAMYWYRQDPGQGLRLIYYSQIVNDFQKGDIAEGYSVSREKKESFPLTVTSAQKNPTAFYLCATVDLSYEQYFGPGTRLTVT.

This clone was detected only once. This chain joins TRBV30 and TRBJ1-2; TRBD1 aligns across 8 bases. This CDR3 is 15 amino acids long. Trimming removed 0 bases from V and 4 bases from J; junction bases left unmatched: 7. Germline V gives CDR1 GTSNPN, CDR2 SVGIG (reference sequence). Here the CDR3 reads CAWSVRTGRAYGYTF. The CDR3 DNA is TGTGCCTGGAGTGTCCGGACAGGGCGGGCCTATGGCTACACCTTC.

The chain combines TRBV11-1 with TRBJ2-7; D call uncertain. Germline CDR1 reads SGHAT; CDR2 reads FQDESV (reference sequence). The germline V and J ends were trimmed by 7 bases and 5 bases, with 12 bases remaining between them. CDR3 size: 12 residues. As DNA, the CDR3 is TGTGCCAGCACCCGATACAGCGACGAGCAGTACTTC. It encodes CASTRYSDEQYF.

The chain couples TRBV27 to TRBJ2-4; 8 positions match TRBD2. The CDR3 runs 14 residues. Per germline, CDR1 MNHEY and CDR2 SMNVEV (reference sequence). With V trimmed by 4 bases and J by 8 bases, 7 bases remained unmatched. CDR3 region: CASSSTGGPDIQYF. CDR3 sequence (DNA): TGTGCCAGCAGTTCAACGGGGGGGCCCGACATTCAGTACTTC.

The CDR3, as DNA: TGTGCCAGCAGCTTATCGGCGGGGACAGATACGCAGTATTTT. It encodes CASSLSAGTDTQYF. The chain recombines TRBV7-2 with TRBJ2-3; tentative D call: TRBD2 (6 bases). The germline V and J ends were trimmed by 2 bases and 3 bases, with 9 bases remaining between them. This CDR3 has 14 residues. Germline CDR1 reads SGHTA; CDR2 reads FQGNSA. The complete variable domain, with remaining parts taken from reference TRBV7-2 and TRBJ2-3, reads GAGVSQSPSNKVTEKGKDVELRCDPISGHTALYWYRQSLGQGLEFLIYFQGNSAPDKSGLPSDRFSAERTGGSVSTLTIQRTQQEDSAVYLCASSLSAGTDTQYFGPGTRLTVL.

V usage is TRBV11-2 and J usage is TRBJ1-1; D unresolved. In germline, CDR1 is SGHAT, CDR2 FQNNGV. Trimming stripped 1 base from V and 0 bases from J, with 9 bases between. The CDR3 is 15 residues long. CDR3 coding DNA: TGTGCCAGCAGCTTAGGCGGGTACATGAACACTGAAGCTTTCTTT. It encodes CASSLGGYMNTEAFF.

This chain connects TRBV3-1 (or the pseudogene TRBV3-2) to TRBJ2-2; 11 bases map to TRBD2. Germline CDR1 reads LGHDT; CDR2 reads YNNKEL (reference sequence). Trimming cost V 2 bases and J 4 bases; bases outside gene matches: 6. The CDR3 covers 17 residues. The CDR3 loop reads CASSQKRLAGPTGELFF. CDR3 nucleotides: TGTGCCAGCAGCCAAAAAAGACTAGCGGGGCCCACCGGGGAGCTGTTTTTT.

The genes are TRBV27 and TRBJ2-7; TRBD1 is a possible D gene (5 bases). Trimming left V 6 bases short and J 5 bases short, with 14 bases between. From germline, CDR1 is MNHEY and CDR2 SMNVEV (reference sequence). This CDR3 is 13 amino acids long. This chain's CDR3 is CASSLSRDNEQYF. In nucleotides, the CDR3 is TGTGCCAGCAGCTTGTCCAGGGATAACGAGCAGTACTTC.

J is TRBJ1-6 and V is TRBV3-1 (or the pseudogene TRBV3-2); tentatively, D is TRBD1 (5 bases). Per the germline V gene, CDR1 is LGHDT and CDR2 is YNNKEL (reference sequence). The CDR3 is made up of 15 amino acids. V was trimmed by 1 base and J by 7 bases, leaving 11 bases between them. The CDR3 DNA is TGTGCCAGCAGCCAAGTGGGGACTGTAAATTCACCCCTCCACTTT. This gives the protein CASSQVGTVNSPLHF.

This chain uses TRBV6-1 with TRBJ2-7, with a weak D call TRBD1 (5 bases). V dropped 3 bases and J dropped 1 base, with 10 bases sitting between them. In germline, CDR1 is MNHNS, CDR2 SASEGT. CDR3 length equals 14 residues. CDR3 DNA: TGTGCCAGCAGTGATCTTACAGGATCCTACGAGCAGTACTTC. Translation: CASSDLTGSYEQYF.

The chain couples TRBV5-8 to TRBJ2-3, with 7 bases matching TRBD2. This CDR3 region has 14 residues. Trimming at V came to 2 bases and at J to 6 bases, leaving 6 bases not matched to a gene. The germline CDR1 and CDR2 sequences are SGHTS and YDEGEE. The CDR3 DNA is TGTGCCAGCAGCTTACTAGCGCCCCCGGATACGCAGTATTTT. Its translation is CASSLLAPPDTQYF.

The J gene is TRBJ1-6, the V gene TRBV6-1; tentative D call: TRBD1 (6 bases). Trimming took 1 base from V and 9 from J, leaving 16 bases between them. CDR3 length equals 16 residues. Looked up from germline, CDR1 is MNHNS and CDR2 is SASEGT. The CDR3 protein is CASSEGGAPRGSPLHF. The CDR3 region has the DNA TGTGCCAGCAGTGAAGGGGGGGCCCCACGCGGTTCACCCCTCCACTTT.

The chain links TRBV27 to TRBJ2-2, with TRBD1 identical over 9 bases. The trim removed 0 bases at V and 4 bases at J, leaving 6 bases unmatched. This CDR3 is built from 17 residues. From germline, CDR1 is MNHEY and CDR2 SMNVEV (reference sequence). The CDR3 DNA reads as TGTGCCAGCAGTTTATCACCGGGACAGGGTGGCACCGGGGAGCTGTTTTTT. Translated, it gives CASSLSPGQGGTGELFF.

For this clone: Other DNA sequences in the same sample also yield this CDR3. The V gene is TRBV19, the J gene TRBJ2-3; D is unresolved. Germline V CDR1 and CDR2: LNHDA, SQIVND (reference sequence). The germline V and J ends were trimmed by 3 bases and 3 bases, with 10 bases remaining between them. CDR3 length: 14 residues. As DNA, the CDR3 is TGTGCCAGTAGTATTTCGGGTTCGACAGATACGCAGTATTTT. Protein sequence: CASSISGSTDTQYF.

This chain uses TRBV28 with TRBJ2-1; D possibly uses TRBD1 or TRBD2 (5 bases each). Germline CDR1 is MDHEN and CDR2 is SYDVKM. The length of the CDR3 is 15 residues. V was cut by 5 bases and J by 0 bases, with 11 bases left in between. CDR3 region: CASSDLGASYNEQFF. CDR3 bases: TGTGCCAGCAGTGACCTCGGGGCCTCCTACAATGAGCAGTTCTTC.

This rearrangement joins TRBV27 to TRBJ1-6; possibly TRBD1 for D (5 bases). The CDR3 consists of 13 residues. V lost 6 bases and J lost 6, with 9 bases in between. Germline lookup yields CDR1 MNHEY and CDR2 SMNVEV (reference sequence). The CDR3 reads CASSEGSNSPLHF. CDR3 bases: TGTGCCAGCAGCGAGGGGTCTAATTCACCCCTCCACTTT.

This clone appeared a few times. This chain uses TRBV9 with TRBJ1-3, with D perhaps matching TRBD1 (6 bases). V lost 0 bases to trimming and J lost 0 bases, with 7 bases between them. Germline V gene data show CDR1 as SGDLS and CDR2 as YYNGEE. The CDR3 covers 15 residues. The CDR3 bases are TGTGCCAGCAGCGTAGTAGGGGGCTCTGGAAACACCATATATTTT. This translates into CASSVVGGSGNTIYF.

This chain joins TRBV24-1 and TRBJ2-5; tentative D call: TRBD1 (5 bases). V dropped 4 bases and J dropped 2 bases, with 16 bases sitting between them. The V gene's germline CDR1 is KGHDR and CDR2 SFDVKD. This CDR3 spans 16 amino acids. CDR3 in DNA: TGTGCCACCAGTGACCCTAGACAGCAGCTTCAAGAGACCCAGTACTTC. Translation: CATSDPRQQLQETQYF.

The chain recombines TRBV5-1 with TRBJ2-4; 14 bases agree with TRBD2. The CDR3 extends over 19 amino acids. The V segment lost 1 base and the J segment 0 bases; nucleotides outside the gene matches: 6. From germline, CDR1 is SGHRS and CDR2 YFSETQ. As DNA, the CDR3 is TGCGCCAGCAGCTTGAGGACTAGCGGGGGGACATTAGCCAAAAACATTCAGTACTTC. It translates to CASSLRTSGGTLAKNIQYF.

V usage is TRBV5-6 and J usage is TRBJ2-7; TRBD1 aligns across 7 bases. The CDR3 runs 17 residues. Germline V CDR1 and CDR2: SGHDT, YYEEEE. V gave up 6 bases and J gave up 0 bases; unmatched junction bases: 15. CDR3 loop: CASIPPLDRESSYEQYF. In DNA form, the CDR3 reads TGTGCCAGCATCCCCCCTTTAGACAGGGAAAGCTCCTACGAGCAGTACTTC.